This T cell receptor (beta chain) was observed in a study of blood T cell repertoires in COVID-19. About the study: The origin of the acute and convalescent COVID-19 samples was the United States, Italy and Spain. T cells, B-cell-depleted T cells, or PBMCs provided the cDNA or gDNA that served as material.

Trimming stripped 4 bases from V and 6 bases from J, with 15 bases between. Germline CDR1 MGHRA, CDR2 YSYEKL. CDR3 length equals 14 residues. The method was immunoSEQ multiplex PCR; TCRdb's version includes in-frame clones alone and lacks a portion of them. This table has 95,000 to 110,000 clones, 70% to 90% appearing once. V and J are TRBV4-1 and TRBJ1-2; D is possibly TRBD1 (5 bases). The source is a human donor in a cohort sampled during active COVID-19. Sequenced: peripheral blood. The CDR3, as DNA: TGCGCCAGCAGCCTTACGGGGGGGGAGGATGGCTACACCTTC. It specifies CASSLTGGEDGYTF.